This TCR beta chain was recorded in a study of blood T cell repertoires in COVID-19. About the research overall: Material from acute and convalescent COVID-19 was sourced from the United States, Italy and Spain. In each case, the material was cDNA or gDNA derived from T cells, B-cell-depleted T cells, or PBMCs.

Under the authors' procedure: Amplifying reference gene primers gave estimates of nucleated cell counts. Generated by immunoSEQ multiplex PCR, the TCRdb table keeps only in-frame clones and is missing some. For V, J and clone size, that table is used; D and trimming come from the DNA. The table has under 450,000 clones, about 88% seen once. Germline CDR1 MNHEY, CDR2 SVGAGI. V dropped 7 bases and J dropped 7; count of bases not matched to a gene: 9. CDR3 size: 13 residues. What the recovered Cohort 3 donors had was two negative PCRs, clearance, or symptom resolution. The sample comprised PBMCs or T cells enriched from blood (not recorded which). This chain links TRBV6-5 with TRBJ1-1; 7 bases agree with TRBD1. The sequence came from a woman in her twenties or thirties who had recovered from COVID-19. The CDR3 loop reads CASTLTQGREAFF. CDR3 DNA sequence: TGTGCCAGCACCCTTACACAGGGGCGTGAAGCTTTCTTT.